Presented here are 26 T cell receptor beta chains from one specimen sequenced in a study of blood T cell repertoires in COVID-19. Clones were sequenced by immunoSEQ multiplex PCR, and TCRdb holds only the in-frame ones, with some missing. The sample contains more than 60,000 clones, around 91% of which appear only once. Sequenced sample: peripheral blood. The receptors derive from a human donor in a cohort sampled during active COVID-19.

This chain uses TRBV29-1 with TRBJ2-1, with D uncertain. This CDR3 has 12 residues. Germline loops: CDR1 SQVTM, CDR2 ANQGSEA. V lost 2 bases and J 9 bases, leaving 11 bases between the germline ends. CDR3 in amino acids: CSVEPPSREQFF. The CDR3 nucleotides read TGCAGCGTTGAACCACCCTCGCGTGAGCAGTTCTTC.

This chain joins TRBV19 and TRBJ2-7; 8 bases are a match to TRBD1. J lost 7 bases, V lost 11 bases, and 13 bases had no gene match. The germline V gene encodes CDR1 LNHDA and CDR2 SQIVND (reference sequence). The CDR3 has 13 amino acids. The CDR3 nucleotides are TGTGCCTCAGGGGTTACAGGGGGAGAAGAGCAGTACTTC. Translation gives CASGVTGGEEQYF.

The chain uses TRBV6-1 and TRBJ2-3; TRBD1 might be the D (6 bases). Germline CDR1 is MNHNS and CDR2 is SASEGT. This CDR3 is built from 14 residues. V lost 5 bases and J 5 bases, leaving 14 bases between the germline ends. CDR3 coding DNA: TGTGCCAGCAGTAGAAGAACAGGGCTAGATACGCAGTATTTT. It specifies CASSRRTGLDTQYF.

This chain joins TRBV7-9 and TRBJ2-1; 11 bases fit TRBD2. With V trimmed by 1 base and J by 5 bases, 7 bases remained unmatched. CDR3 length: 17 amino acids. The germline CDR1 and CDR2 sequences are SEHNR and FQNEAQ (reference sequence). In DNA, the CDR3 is TGTGCCAGCAGCTTAGGGGGACTAGCGGACGAGAACAATGAGCAGTTCTTC. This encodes CASSLGGLADENNEQFF.

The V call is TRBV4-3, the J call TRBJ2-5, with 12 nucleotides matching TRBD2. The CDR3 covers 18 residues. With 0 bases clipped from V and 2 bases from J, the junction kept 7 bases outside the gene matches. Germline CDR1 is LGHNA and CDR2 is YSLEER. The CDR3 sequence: CASSQDSRLAGGQETQYF. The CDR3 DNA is TGCGCCAGCAGCCAAGATTCGCGGCTAGCGGGGGGGCAAGAGACCCAGTACTTC.

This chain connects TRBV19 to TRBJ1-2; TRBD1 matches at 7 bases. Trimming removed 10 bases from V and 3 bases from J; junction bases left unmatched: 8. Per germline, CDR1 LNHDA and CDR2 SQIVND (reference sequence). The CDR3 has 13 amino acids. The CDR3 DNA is TGTGCCACCTCCCTGGGGACAGACTATGGCTACACCTTC. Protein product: CATSLGTDYGYTF.

The CDR3 DNA is TGTGCCAGCAGTCTAGGGGGCGACTATGGCTACACCTTC. Its translation is CASSLGGDYGYTF. This chain connects TRBV6-6 to TRBJ1-2; 7 bases are shared with TRBD1. CDR3 length equals 13 residues. Germline V lookup: CDR1 MNHNY, CDR2 SVGAGI (reference sequence). J gave up 3 bases and V 5 bases, and 3 bases lay outside the gene matches.

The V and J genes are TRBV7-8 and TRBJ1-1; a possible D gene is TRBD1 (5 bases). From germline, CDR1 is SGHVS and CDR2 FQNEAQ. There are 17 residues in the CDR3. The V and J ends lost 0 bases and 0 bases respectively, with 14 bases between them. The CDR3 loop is CASSLAHGASMNTEAFF. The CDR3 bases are TGTGCCAGCAGCTTAGCGCATGGGGCCTCGATGAACACTGAAGCTTTCTTT.

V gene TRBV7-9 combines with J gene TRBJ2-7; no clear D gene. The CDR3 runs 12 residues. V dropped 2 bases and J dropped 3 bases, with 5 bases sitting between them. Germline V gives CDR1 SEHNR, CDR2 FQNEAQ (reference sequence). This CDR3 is CASSLTGYEQYF. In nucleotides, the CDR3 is TGTGCCAGCAGCTTAACGGGCTACGAGCAGTACTTC.

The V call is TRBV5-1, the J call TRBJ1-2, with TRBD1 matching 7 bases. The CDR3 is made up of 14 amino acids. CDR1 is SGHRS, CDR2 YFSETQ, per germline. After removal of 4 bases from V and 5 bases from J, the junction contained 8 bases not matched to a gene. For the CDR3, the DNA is TGCGCCAGCAGCCCCTCCAGCAGGGGGTATGGCTACACCTTC. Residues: CASSPSSRGYGYTF.

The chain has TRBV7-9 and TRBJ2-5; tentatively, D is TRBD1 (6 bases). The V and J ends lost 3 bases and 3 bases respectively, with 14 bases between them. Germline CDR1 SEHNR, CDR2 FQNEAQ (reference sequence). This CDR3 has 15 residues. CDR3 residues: CASSLGQGIEETQYF. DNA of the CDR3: TGTGCCAGCAGCTTGGGGCAGGGGATTGAAGAGACCCAGTACTTC.

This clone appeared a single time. In nucleotides, the CDR3 is TGTGCCAGCTCACCAGGGAGGGACGAGACCCAGTACTTC. Protein product: CASSPGRDETQYF. V and J are TRBV18 and TRBJ2-5; 7 bases match TRBD2. V was pared by 2 bases and J by 5 bases, with 2 bases of the junction left unmatched. The CDR3 extends over 13 amino acids. The germline CDR1 and CDR2 sequences are KGHSH and LQKENI.

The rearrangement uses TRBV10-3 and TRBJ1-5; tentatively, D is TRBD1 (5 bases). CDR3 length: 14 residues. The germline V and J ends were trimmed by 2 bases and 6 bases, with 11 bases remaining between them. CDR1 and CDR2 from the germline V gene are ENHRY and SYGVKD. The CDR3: CAISEQQEGQPQHF. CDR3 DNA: TGTGCCATCAGTGAGCAACAGGAAGGTCAGCCCCAGCATTTT.

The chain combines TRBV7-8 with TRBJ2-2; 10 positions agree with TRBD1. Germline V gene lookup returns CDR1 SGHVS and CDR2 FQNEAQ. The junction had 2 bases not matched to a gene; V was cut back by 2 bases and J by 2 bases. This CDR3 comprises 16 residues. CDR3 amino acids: CASSLQTGGNTGELFF. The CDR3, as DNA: TGTGCCAGCAGCTTACAGACAGGGGGCAACACCGGGGAGCTGTTTTTT.

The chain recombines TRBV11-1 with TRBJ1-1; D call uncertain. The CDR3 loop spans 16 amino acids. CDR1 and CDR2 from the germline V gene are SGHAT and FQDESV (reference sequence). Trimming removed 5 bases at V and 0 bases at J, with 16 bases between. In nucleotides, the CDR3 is TGTGCCAGCAGCAAGGAGAGATCCTCAGTGAACACTGAAGCTTTCTTT. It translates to CASSKERSSVNTEAFF.

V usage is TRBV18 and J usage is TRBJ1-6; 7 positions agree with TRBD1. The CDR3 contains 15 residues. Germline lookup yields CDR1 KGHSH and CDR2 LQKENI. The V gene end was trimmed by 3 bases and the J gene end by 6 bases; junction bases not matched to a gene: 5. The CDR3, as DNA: TGTGCCAGCTCACCCTGGACAGGAGTTAATTCACCCCTCCACTTT. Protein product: CASSPWTGVNSPLHF.

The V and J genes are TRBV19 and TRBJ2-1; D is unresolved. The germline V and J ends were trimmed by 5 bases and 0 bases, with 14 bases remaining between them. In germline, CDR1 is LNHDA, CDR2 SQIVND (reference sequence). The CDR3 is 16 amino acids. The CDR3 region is CASSALGAISYNEQFF. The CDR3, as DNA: TGTGCCAGTAGTGCCCTGGGCGCGATCTCCTACAATGAGCAGTTCTTC.

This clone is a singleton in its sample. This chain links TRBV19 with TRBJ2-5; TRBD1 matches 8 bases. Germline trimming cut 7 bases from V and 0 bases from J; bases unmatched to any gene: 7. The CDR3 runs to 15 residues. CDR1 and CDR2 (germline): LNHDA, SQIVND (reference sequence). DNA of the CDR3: TGTGCCAGTACCTCAGGGGGCAGGGACCAAGAGACCCAGTACTTC. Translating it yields CASTSGGRDQETQYF.

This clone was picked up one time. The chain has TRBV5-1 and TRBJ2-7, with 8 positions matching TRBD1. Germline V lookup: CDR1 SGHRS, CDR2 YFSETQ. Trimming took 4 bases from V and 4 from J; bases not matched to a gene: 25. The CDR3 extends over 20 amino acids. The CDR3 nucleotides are TGCGCCAGCAGCCCAGAATTGCAATACCGACTTGACAGGGGCCAGTACGAGCAGTACTTC. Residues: CASSPELQYRLDRGQYEQYF.

The CDR3 sequence is CATSRAVGGRSNQPQHF. DNA for the CDR3: TGTGCCACCAGCAGAGCGGTGGGGGGAAGGAGCAATCAGCCCCAGCATTTT. This sequence joins TRBV15 and TRBJ1-5, with D tentatively TRBD1 (5 bases). The CDR3 totals 17 residues. Between the trimmed V and J ends, which lost 1 base and 1 base, there was a span of 14 bases. The germline CDR1 and CDR2 sequences are LNHNV and YYDKDF (reference sequence).

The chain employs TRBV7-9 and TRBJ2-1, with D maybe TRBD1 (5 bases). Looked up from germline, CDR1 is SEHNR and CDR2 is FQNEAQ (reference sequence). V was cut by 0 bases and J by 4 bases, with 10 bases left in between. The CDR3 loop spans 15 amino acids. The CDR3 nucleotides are TGTGCCAGCAGCTTAGCGGGGCAGATATACAATGAGCAGTTCTTC. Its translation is CASSLAGQIYNEQFF.

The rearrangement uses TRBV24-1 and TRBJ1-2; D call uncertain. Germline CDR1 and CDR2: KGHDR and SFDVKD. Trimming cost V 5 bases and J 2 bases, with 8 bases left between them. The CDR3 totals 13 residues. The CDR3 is CATSATANYGYTF. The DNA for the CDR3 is TGTGCCACCAGTGCTACAGCCAACTATGGCTACACCTTC.

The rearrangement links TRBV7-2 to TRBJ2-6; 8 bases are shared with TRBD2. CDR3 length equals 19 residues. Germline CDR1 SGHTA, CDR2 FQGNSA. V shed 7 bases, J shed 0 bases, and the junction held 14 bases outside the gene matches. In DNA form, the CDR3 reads TGTGCCAGCACCCTAAGGGGAAGCGGGGGCTACTCTGGGGCCAACGTCCTGACTTTC. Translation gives CASTLRGSGGYSGANVLTF.

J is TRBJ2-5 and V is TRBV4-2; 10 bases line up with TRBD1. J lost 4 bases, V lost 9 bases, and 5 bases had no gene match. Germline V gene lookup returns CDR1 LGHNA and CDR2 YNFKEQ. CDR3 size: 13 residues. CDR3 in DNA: TGTGCCAGTGGACAGGGGGAGGGAGAGACCCAGTACTTC. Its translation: CASGQGEGETQYF.

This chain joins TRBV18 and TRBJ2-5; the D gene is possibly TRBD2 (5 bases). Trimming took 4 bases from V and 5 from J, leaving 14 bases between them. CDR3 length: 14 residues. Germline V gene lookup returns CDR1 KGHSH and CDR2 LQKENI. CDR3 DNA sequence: TGTGCCAGCTCACGCCCGGGAAAGACGGAGACCCAGTACTTC. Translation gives CASSRPGKTETQYF.

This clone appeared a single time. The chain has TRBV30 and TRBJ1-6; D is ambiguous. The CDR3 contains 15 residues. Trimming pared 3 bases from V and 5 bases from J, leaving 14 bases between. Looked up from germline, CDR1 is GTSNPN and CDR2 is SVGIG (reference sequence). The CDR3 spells CAWRGIGLNNSPLHF. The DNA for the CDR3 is TGTGCCTGGAGAGGAATCGGACTCAATAATTCACCCCTCCACTTT.